Listed here are 11 T cell receptor beta chains from one sample, sequenced in a study of OX40 agonist ivuxolimab in advanced cancers. Sequenced by immunoSEQ multiplex PCR; TCRdb stores in-frame clones only, minus some. This sample has tens of thousands of clones, with roughly 91% found just once. Sequencing was performed on CD4+ or CD8+ T cells sorted from blood, taken in a trial of the OX40 agonist ivuxolimab. All receptors come from an adult with an advanced solid tumor such as melanoma, head and neck, liver or kidney cancer.

This clone was observed a single time. The chain joins TRBV5-4 to TRBJ1-2; 9 bases match TRBD1. CDR3 length: 15 amino acids. Germline assignment: CDR1 SGHNT and CDR2 YYREEE (reference sequence). The J segment lost 5 bases and the V segment lost 4 bases, leaving 9 bases of the junction unmatched. The CDR3 loop is CASSTRQGDVYGYTF. The CDR3 DNA sequence: TGTGCCAGCAGCACCCGACAGGGGGACGTGTATGGCTACACCTTC.

The rearrangement joins TRBV14 to TRBJ2-4; tentative D call: TRBD2 (6 bases). V dropped 4 bases and J dropped 11 bases, with 9 bases sitting between them. Germline lookup yields CDR1 SGHDN and CDR2 FVKESK. The CDR3 extends over 11 amino acids. Here the CDR3 reads CASSLGGVQYF. In nucleotides, the CDR3 is TGTGCCAGCAGCCTCGGGGGAGTTCAGTACTTC.

The DNA for the CDR3 is TGCGCCAGCAGCCGACAGGGCGCCGAGACCCAGTACTTC. Its protein product is CASSRQGAETQYF. V usage is TRBV4-1 and J usage is TRBJ2-5; 7 bases map to TRBD1. The V gene's germline CDR1 is MGHRA and CDR2 YSYEKL. After removal of 4 bases from V and 5 bases from J, the junction contained 4 bases not matched to a gene. The CDR3 is 13 residues long.

The V and J genes are TRBV6-5 and TRBJ1-2; 9 bases map to TRBD1. V lost 4 bases to trimming and J lost 7 bases; unmatched junction nucleotides: 10. The CDR3 length is 15 residues. From germline, CDR1 is MNHEY and CDR2 SVGAGI. CDR3 sequence: CASSFLAKGQGGYTF. The CDR3 region has the DNA TGTGCCAGCAGTTTCCTCGCAAAGGGACAGGGTGGCTACACCTTC.

The genes are TRBV19 and TRBJ1-1; TRBD1 matches at 8 bases. Germline V CDR1 and CDR2: LNHDA, SQIVND (reference sequence). V gave up 0 bases and J gave up 5 bases; unmatched junction bases: 8. This CDR3 comprises 16 residues. As DNA, the CDR3 is TGTGCCAGTAGTATAGATCAGGCCAGGGGGCAAACTGAAGCTTTCTTT. It is translated as CASSIDQARGQTEAFF.

The chain combines TRBV9 with TRBJ2-1; 12 positions match TRBD2. CDR1 and CDR2 from the germline V gene are SGDLS and YYNGEE. With V trimmed by 2 bases and J by 2 bases, 5 bases remained unmatched. The CDR3 has 17 amino acids. Here the CDR3 DNA reads TGTGCCAGCAGCGTCCTAGCGGGGGGGGTCGCCTACAATGAGCAGTTCTTC. This translates into CASSVLAGGVAYNEQFF.

The chain recombines TRBV7-3 with TRBJ2-3; the D is unclear. Trimming pared 5 bases from V and 4 bases from J, leaving 19 bases between. Germline V CDR1 and CDR2: SGHTA, FQGTGA. This CDR3 comprises 16 residues. The CDR3 region has the DNA TGTGCCAGCAGCCCCACCGGCCCAGGTTCCCCAGATACGCAGTATTTT. Translation gives CASSPTGPGSPDTQYF.

J is TRBJ2-2 and V is TRBV4-3; TRBD2 agrees at 9 bases. CDR3 size: 18 residues. V lost 1 base to trimming and J lost 4 bases; unmatched junction nucleotides: 10. CDR1 is LGHNA, CDR2 YSLEER, per germline. The CDR3 nucleotides are TGCGCCAGCAGCCAAGTGGGACGCGGGGGGGCGGGCACCGGGGAGCTGTTTTTT. Its translation is CASSQVGRGGAGTGELFF.

Only one count was recorded for this clone. The rearrangement uses TRBV19 and TRBJ1-1; possible D gene TRBD1, 6 bases. The CDR3 runs 14 residues. V lost 0 bases and J lost 1, with 6 bases in between. CDR1 and CDR2 (germline): LNHDA, SQIVND (reference sequence). CDR3 DNA sequence: TGTGCCAGTAGTATAGACAGGGGGAACACTGAAGCTTTCTTT. Translation: CASSIDRGNTEAFF.

The genes are TRBV7-9 and TRBJ2-1; D unresolved. The V gene lost 4 bases and the J gene lost 15 bases, with 13 bases spanning the gap. CDR3 length equals 11 residues. CDR1 is SEHNR and CDR2 is FQNEAQ in the germline V gene (reference sequence). The CDR3 reads CASSSAIRGFF. CDR3 coding DNA: TGTGCCAGCAGCTCTGCGATCCGTGGGTTCTTC.

V and J are TRBV7-3 and TRBJ2-7, with D hard to call. The CDR3 has 14 residues. V was shortened by 2 bases and J by 2 bases, with 10 bases between the two germline ends. Germline-derived CDR1 and CDR2 are SGHTA and FQGTGA. CDR3 DNA sequence: TGTGCCAGCAGCTTAGGTCGCACCCCCTACGAGCAGTACTTC. Encoded protein: CASSLGRTPYEQYF. The full variable domain, in which reference TRBV7-3 and TRBJ2-7 provide the parts outside the CDR3, is GAGVSQTPSNKVTEKGKYVELRCDPISGHTALYWYRQSLGQGPEFLIYFQGTGAADDSGLPNDRFFAVRPEGSVSTLKIQRTERGDSAVYLCASSLGRTPYEQYFGPGTRLTVT.